This T cell receptor beta chain was obtained from a study of T-cell memory formation after mild COVID-19. The wider study: Most TCR clusters belonged to a single donor.

TCRdb reanalysed the 5' RACE reads using MiXCR and keeps one entry per CDR3 protein. Among 550,000 to 600,000 distinct CDR3 sequences listed, 17% were seen once. The table lists this clonotype with a count of one. Its specificity is unknown. CDR1 is LGHDT and CDR2 is YNNKEL in the germline V gene (reference sequence). Trimming removed 3 bases from V and 4 bases from J; junction bases left unmatched: 5. The CDR3 covers 14 residues. Notes on the study in general: Within pre-infection memory, some responding clones were found, suggesting cross-reactive memory joined. CD4+ contracting clones were found mainly in CM and EM, and CD8+ ones in EMRA. Researchers could not confirm that second-wave clones peaking on day 37 targeted SARS-CoV-2.

The rearrangement joins TRBV3-1 to TRBJ1-2, with 7 bases fitting TRBD1. This clonotype originated in an adult woman who had mild COVID-19 (a few samples of this study predate the infection). Cell type and time point are not known. Sequencing used PBMCs or a T cell subset sorted from them (not recorded which). The CDR3 DNA follows: TGTGCCAGCAGCCAGCAGCACAGGGGCTATGGCTACACCTTC. Amino acids: CASSQQHRGYGYTF.